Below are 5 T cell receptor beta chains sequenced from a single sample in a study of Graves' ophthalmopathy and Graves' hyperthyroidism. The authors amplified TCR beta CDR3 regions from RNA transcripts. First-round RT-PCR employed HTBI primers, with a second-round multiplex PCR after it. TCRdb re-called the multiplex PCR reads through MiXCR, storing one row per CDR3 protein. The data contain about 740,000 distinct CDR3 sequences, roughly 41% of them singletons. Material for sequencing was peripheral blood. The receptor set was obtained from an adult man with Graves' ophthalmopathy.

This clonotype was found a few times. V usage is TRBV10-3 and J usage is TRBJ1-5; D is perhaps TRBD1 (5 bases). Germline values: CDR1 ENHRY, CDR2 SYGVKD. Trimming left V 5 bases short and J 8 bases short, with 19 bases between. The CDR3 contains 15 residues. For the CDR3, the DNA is TGTGCCATCAGTAAAAACGAAGAACAGGAAGAGCCCCAGCATTTT. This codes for CAISKNEEQEEPQHF.

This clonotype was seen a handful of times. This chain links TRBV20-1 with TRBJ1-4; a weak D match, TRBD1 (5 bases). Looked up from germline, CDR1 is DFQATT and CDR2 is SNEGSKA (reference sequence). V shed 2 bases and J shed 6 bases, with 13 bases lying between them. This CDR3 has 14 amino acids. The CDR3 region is CSARWGRMDEKLFF. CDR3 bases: TGCAGTGCTAGATGGGGCAGGATGGATGAAAAACTGTTTTTT.

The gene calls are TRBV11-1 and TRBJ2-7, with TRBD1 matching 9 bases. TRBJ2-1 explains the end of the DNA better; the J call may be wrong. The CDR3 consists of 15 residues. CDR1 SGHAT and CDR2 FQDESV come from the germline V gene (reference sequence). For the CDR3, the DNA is TGTGCCAGCAGTCAAACGGGACAGGGCTACAATGAGCAGTTCTTC. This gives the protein CASSQTGQGYNEQFF.

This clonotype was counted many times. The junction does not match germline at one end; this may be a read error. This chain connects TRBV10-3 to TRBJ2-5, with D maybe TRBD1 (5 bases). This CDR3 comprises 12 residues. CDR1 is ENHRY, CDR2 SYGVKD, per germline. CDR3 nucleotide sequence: TGTGCCAGCAGTGACAGTAAAGAGACCCAGTACTTC. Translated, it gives CASSDSKETQYF.

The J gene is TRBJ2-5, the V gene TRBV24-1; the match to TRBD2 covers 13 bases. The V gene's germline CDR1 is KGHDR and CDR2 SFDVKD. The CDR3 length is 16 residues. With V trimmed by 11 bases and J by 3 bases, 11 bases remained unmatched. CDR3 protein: CASSPQLAGGKETQYF. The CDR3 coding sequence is TGTGCCAGCAGCCCTCAACTAGCGGGAGGGAAAGAGACCCAGTACTTC.